The clone carrying this T cell receptor beta chain has just a few counts. The antigen is undetermined. Thyroid surgery had not been preceded by any treatment in any patient. Germline lookup yields CDR1 SGDLS and CDR2 YYNGEE. This CDR3 has 19 amino acids. Losses at the gene ends were 3 bases for V and 2 bases for J; bases not matched to a gene: 11. This entry belongs to a study of metastatic and nonmetastatic thyroid tumors. Findings and limits, study-wide: A significant increase in TCR beta diversity was reportedly seen in malignant thyroid tumors relative to benign nodules, in blood and tumor.

TCRdb called clones again from the PCR reads with MiXCR. The profile shows tens of thousands of clones, less than 25% of them singletons. The V gene is TRBV9, the J gene TRBJ2-2, with TRBD2 identical over 12 bases. This TCR derives from a female donor with papillary thyroid cancer or a benign thyroid nodule (not recorded which). Some clones in this sample may be carry-over from other donors' samples. The sequencing sample was made of tumor tissue. The CDR3 DNA reads TGTGCCAGCAGCGCCAGGACTAGCGGGACTCCAGACAACACCGGGGAGCTGTTTTTT. Translation: CASSARTSGTPDNTGELFF.